The rows below give T cell receptor beta chains drawn from one sample of a study of T cells in Graves' hyperthyroidism and ophthalmopathy. TCRdb recomputed calls from the multiplex PCR reads with MiXCR, one row per CDR3 protein. The data show about 300,000 distinct CDR3 sequences, about 15% seen once. The source material was blood. These receptors all come from a man aged 30 to 39 with Graves' hyperthyroidism. Each CDR3 is given with its conserved first and last residue.

V gene,CDR3 protein
TRBV9,CASSVAPDSSEQYF
TRBV2,CASSSSGPYEQYF
TRBV19,CATSPISNEKLFF
TRBV24-1,CATSTRRSTDTQYF
TRBV20-1,CSAPRSREQFF
TRBV4-1,CASSQSNHATYEQYF
TRBV6-1,CASSYAGSEQFF
TRBV6-2/TRBV6-3,CASKEGGYSGYTF
TRBV19,CASSIKAGELFF
TRBV5-1,CASSLVGPAAYEQYF
TRBV28,CASSSLRRGEAFF
TRBV2,CASRAGATGELFF
TRBV19,CASSNTGTSDETQYF
TRBV20-1,CSGEGQGGDEQYF
TRBV13,CASRRGPGNTIYF
TRBV12-5,CASGLGASSYNEQFF
TRBV12-3/TRBV12-4,CATLRQGWGTEAFF
TRBV11-3,CASSGASGNEQFF
TRBV12-3/TRBV12-4,CASSMGFNQPQHF
TRBV27,CASRELGGGPDTQYF
TRBV6-2/TRBV6-3,CASSYSLAGGNFQETQYF
TRBV24-1,CATSDFSETQYF
TRBV5-4,CASSLDGLADTDTQYF
TRBV5-4,CASSGGQGGGRGYEQYF
TRBV11-3,CASSPLTGEEATQYF
TRBV7-2,CASSLIPSNQPQHF
TRBV7-9,CASSFGDRDDYGYTF
TRBV28,CASSSIIEGRDEAFF
TRBV7-2,CASTVTGTGAYEQYF
TRBV30,CAWSVPPGAEYGYTF
TRBV19,CASSRVAEQFF
TRBV3-1,CASSQEGYKEYNEQFF
TRBV20-1,CSSRAPGTSGNNEQFF
TRBV5-1,CASTLVGQGQETQYF
TRBV9,CASSVTGGKDTQYF
TRBV5-1,CASSPEGSVGADTQYF
TRBV6-2/TRBV6-3,CASSYSPQRTDTQYF
TRBV5-1,CASSLTGDLTDTQYF
TRBV20-1,CSAAPGGFTDTQYF
TRBV5-1,CASSLSELRGGQYF
TRBV2,CASMRDQNYEQYF
TRBV13,CASSLGLAGSKYEQYF
TRBV2,CASSLAEIDTQYF
TRBV15,CATSRDRVYQPQHF
TRBV2,CASSPGIGGYTF
TRBV10-3,CAISESLGNEQFF
TRBV10-3,CAISPQNTEAFF
TRBV5-5,CASSPLVSGANYEQYF
TRBV3-1,CASSTPGETQYF
TRBV30,CAWSVAGYEQYF
TRBV7-2,CASSSSGRTTDTQYF
TRBV11-2,CASSPSTNTIYF
TRBV5-1,CANSLREYTDTQYF
TRBV19,CASSILGQKNIQYF
TRBV3-1,CASSQDLDEQYF
TRBV10-3,CAISESLVRSSGRAVPGELFF
TRBV28,CASRPGTGSYEQYF
TRBV4-1,CASSQESGSGETQYF
TRBV5-5,CASSLSGGRTADTQYF
TRBV18,CASSPSLQINEQFF